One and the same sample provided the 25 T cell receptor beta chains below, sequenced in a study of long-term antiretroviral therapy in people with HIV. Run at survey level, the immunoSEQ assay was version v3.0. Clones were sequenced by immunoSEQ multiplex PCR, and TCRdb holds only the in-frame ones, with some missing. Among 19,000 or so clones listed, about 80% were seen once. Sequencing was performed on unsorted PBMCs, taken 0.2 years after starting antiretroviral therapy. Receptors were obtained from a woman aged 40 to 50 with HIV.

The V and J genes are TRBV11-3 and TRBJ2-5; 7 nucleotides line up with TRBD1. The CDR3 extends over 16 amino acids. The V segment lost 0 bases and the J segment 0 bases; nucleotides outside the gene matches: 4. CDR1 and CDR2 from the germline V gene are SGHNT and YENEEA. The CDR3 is CASSLDGGQYQETQYF. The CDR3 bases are TGTGCCAGCAGCTTAGATGGGGGACAGTACCAAGAGACCCAGTACTTC.

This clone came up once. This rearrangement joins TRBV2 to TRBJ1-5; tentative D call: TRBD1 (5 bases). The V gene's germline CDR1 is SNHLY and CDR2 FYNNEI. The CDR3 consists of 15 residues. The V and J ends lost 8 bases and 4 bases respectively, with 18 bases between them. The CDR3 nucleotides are TGTGCCAGCGGCAGGGATCACCCGGGGAATCAGCCCCAGCATTTT. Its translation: CASGRDHPGNQPQHF.

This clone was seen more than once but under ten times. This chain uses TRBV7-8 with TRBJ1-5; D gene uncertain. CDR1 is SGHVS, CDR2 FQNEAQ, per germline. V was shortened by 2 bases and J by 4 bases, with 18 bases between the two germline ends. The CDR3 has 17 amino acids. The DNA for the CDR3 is TGTGCCAGCAGCTTAAGCTCCTATCGGACCCCAAATCAGCCCCAGCATTTT. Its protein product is CASSLSSYRTPNQPQHF.

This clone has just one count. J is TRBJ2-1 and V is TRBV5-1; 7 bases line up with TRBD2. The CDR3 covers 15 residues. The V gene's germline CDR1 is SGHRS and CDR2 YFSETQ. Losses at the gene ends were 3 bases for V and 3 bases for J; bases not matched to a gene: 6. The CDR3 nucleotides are TGCGCCAGCAGCTGGACTAGGACCTACTACAATGAGCAGTTCTTC. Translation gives CASSWTRTYYNEQFF.

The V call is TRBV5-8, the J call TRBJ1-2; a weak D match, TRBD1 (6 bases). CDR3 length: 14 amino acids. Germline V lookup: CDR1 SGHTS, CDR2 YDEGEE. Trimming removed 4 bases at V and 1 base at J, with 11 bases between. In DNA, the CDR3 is TGTGCCAGCAGCACCGGACAGTATAACTATGGCTACACCTTC. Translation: CASSTGQYNYGYTF. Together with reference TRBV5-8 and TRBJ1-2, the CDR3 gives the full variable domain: EAGVTQSPTHLIKTRGQQATLRCSPISGHTSVYWYQQALGLGLQFLLWYDEGEERNRGNFPPRFSGRQFPNYSSELNVNALELEDSALYLCASSTGQYNYGYTFGSGTRLTVV.

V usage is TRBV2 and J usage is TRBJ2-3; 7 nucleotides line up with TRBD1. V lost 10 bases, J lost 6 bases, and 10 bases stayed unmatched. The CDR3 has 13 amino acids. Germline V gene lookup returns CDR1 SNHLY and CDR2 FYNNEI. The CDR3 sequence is CATGQVLGDTQYF. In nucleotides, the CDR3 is TGTGCCACCGGACAGGTCCTAGGGGATACGCAGTATTTT.

CDR3 region: CASSWRPARGYFGELFF. The CDR3 DNA follows: TGTGCCAGCAGCTGGCGGCCGGCTAGGGGGTATTTCGGGGAGCTGTTTTTT. The chain links TRBV7-9 to TRBJ2-2, with D perhaps TRBD1 (6 bases). The CDR3 is made up of 17 amino acids. The germline CDR1 and CDR2 sequences are SEHNR and FQNEAQ (reference sequence). Trimming took 4 bases from V and 7 from J, leaving 22 bases between them.

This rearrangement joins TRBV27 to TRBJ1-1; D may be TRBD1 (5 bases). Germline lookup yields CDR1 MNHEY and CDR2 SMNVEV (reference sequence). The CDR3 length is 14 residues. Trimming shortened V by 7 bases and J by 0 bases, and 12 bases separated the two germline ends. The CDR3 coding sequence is TGTGCCAGCAAGTTCTTAGGGGTGAACACTGAAGCTTTCTTT. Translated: CASKFLGVNTEAFF.

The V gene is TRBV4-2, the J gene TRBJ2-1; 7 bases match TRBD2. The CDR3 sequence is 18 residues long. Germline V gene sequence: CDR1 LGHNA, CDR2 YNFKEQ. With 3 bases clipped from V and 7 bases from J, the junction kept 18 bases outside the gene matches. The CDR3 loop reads CASSQSSGTSGIRNEQFF. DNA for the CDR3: TGTGCCAGCAGCCAGTCGAGCGGGACCAGCGGTATTAGGAATGAGCAGTTCTTC.

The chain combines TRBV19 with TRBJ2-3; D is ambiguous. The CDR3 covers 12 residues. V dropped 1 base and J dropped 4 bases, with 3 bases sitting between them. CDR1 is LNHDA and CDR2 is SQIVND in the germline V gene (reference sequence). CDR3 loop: CASSIAADTQYF. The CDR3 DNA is TGTGCCAGTAGTATAGCTGCAGATACGCAGTATTTT.

This chain's CDR3 is CASSSRTEIVYGGYTF. The CDR3 DNA sequence: TGTGCCAGCAGCTCAAGGACAGAAATAGTTTATGGAGGCTACACCTTC. The gene calls are TRBV5-4 and TRBJ1-2; D possibly corresponds to TRBD1 (6 bases). The germline CDR1 and CDR2 sequences are SGHNT and YYREEE (reference sequence). This CDR3 is 16 amino acids long. V lost 3 bases and J 8 bases, leaving 23 bases between the germline ends.

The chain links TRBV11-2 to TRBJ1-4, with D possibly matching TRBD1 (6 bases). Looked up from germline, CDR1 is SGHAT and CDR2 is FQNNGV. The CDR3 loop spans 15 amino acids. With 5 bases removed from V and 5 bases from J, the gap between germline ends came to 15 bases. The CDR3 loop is CASSLQDRFNEKLFF. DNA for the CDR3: TGTGCCAGCAGCCTACAGGACAGATTCAATGAAAAACTGTTTTTT.

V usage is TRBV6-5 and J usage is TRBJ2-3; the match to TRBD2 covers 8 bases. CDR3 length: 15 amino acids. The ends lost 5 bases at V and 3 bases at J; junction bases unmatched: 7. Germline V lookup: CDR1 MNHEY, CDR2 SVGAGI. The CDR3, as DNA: TGTGCCAGCAGTCCGAGCGGGAGAGAGACAGATACGCAGTATTTT. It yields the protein CASSPSGRETDTQYF.

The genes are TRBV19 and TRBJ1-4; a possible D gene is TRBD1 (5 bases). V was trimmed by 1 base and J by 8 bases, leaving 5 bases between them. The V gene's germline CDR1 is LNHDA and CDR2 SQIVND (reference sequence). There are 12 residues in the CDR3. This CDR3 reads CASSIGTEKLFF. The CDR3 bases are TGTGCCAGTAGTATAGGGACAGAAAAACTGTTTTTT.

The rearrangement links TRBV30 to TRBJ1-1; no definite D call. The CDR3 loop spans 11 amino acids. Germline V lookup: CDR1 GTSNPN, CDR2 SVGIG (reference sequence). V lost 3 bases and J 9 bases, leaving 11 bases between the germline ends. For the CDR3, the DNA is TGTGCCTGGAGGGTAGGCAGTAAAGCTTTCTTT. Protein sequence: CAWRVGSKAFF. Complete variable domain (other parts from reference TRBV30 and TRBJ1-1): SQTIHQWPATLVQPVGSPLSLECTVEGTSNPNLYWYRQAAGRGLQLLFYSVGIGQISSEVPQNLSASRPQDRQFILSSKKLLLSDSGFYLCAWRVGSKAFFGQGTRLTVV.

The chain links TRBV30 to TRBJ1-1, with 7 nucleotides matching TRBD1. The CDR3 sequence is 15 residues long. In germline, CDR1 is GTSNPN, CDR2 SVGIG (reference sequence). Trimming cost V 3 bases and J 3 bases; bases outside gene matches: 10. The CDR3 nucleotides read TGTGCCTGGAGAGAAAACAGGGGAGGCTACACTGAAGCTTTCTTT. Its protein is CAWRENRGGYTEAFF.

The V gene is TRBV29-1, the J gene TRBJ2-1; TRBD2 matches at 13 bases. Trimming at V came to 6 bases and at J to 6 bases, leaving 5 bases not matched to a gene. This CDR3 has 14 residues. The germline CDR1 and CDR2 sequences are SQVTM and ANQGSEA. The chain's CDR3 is CSVAGLAGFNEQFF. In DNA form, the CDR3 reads TGCAGCGTGGCGGGACTAGCGGGATTCAATGAGCAGTTCTTC.

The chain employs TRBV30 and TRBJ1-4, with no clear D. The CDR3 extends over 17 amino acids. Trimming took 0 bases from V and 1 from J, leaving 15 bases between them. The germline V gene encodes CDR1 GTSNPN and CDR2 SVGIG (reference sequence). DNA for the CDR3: TGTGCCTGGAGTGTCCGTGGAGGGAGAAGAACTAATGAAAAACTGTTTTTT. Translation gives CAWSVRGGRRTNEKLFF.

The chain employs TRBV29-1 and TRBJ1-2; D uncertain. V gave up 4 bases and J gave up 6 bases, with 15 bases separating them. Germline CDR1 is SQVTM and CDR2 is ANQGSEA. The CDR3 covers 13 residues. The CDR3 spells CSVVGQFVDGYTF. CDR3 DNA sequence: TGCAGCGTTGTCGGCCAGTTTGTAGATGGCTACACCTTC.

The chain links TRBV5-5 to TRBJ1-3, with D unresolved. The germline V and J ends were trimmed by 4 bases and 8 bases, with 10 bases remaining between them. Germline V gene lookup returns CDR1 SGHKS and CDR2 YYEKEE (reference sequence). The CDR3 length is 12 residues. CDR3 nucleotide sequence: TGTGCCAGCAGCCTCGACGGGTACACCATATATTTT. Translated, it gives CASSLDGYTIYF.

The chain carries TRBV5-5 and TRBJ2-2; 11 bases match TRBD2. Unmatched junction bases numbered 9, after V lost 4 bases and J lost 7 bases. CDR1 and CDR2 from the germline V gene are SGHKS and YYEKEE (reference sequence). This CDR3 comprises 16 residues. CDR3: CASSGTSGDFGGELFF. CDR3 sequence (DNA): TGTGCCAGCAGCGGGACTAGCGGAGACTTCGGCGGGGAGCTGTTTTTT. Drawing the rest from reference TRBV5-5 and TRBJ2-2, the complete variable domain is DAGVTQSPTHLIKTRGQQVTLRCSPISGHKSVSWYQQVLGQGPQFIFQYYEKEERGRGNFPDRFSARQFPNYSSELNVNALLLGDSALYLCASSGTSGDFGGELFFGEGSRLTVL.

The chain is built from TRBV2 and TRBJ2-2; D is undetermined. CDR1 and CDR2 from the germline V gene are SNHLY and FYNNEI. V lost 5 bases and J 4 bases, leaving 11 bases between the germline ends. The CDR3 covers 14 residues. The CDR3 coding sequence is TGTGCCAGCAGTCTGAGCGAGAGCACCGGGGAGCTGTTTTTT. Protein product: CASSLSESTGELFF.

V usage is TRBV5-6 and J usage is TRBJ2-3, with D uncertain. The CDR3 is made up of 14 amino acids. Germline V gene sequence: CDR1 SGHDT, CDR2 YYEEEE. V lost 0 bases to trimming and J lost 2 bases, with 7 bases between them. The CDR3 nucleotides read TGTGCCAGCAGCTTGGGAAGCACCACAGATACGCAGTATTTT. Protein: CASSLGSTTDTQYF.

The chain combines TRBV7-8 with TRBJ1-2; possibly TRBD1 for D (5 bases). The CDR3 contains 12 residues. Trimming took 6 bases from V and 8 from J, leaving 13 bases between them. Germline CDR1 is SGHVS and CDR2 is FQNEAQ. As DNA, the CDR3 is TGTGCCAGCAGTCCGGACATGCCGGGCTACACCTTC. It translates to CASSPDMPGYTF. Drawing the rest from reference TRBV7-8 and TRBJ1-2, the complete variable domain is GAGVSQSPRYKVAKRGQDVALRCDPISGHVSLFWYQQALGQGPEFLTYFQNEAQLDKSGLPSDRFFAERPEGSVSTLKIQRTQQEDSAVYLCASSPDMPGYTFGSGTRLTVV.

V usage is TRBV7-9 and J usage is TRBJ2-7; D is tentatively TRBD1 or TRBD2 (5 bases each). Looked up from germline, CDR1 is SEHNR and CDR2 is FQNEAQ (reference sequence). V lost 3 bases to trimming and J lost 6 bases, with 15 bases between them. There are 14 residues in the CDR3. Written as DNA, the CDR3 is TGTGCCAGCAGCTTGGGGACGGCGGCATCCGAGCAGTACTTC. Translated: CASSLGTAASEQYF. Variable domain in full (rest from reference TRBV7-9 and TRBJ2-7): DTGVSQNPRHKITKRGQNVTFRCDPISEHNRLYWYRQTLGQGPEFLTYFQNEAQLEKSRLLSDRFSAERPKGSFSTLEIQRTEQGDSAMYLCASSLGTAASEQYFGPGTRLTVT.